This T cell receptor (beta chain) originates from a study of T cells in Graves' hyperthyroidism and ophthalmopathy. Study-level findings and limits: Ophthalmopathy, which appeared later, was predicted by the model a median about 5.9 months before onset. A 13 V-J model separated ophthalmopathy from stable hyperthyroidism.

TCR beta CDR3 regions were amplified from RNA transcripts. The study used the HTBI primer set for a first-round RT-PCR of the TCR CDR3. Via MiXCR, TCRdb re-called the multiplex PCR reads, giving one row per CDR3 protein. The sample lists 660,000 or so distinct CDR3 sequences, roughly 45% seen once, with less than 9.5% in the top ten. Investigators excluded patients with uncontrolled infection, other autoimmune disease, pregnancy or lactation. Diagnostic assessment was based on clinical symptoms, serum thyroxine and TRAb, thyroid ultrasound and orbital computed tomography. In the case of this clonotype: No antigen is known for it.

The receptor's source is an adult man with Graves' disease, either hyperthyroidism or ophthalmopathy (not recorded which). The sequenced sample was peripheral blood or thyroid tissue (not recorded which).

The CDR3 nucleotides read TGTGCCAGCAGCCCGTCCCGGGACAGGAGGAATTCACCCCTCCACTTT. The encoded protein is CASSPSRDRRNSPLHF. V gene TRBV14 combines with J gene TRBJ1-6; TRBD1 aligns across 8 bases. This CDR3 region has 16 residues. Germline V gives CDR1 SGHDN, CDR2 FVKESK. V lost 4 bases and J lost 7; bases outside the gene matches: 9.